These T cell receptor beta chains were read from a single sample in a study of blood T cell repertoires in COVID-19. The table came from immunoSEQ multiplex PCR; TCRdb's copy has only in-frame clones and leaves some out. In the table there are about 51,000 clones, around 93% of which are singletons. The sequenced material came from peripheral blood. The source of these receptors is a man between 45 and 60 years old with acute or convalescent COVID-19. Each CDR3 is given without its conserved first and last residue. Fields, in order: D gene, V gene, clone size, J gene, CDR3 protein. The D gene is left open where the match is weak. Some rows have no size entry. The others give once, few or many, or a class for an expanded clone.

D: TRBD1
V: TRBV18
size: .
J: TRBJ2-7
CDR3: ASSPSTGQVGEQY

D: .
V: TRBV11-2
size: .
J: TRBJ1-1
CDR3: ASSLEGRSAF

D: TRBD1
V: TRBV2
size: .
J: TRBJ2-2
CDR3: ASTIFQGAKNTGELF

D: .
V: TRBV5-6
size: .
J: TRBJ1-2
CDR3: ASSFRQPLGYGYT

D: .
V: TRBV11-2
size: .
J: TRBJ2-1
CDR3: ASSVRFRGKEGNEQF

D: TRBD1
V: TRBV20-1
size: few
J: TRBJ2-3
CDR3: SASPGTVTDTQY

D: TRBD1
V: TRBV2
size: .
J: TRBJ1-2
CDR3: ASKGAGDFYGYT

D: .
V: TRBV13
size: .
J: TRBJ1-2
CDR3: ASSPSGIPYGYT

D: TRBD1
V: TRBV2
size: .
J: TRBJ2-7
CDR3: ASSPGTESYEQY

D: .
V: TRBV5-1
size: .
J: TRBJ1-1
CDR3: ASSSVNLNTEAF

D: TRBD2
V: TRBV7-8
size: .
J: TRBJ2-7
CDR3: ASSLEASGGYEQY

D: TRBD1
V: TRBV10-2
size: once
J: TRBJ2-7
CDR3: ASRRPGQGAYEQY

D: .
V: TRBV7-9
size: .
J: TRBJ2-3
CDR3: ASSLSGRTDTQY

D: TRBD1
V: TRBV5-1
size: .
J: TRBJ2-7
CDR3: ASSWGQVGSYEQY

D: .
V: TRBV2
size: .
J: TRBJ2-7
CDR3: ASSEAGFSSYEQY

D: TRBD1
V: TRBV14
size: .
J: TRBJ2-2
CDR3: ASSQRHRGTGELF

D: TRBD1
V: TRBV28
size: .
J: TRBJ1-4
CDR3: ASSSPGTGINEKLF

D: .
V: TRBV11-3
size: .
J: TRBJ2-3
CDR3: ASSLSLTDTQY

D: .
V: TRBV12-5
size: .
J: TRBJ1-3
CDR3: ASGLVVRLDTRNTIY

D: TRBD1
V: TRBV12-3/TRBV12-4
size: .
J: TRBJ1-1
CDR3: ASSLGQGEF

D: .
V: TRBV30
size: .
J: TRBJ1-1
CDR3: AWSVPVRGNTEAF

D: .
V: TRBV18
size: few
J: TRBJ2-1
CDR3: ASSPGPNNEQF

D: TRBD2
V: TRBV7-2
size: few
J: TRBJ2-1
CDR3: ASSSRTSGYNEQF

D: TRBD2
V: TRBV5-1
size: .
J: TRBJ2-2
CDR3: ASSLNLAGNTGELF

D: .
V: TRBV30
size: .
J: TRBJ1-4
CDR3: AWTGNLPNEKLF

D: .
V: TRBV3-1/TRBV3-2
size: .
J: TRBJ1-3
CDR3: ASSQETREDTIY

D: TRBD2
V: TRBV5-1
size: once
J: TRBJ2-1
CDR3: ASGSGQSYNEQF

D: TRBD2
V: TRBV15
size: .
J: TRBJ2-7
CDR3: ATSRGLAGGVYEQY

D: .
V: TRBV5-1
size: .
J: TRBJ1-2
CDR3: ASSYDSSRGYT

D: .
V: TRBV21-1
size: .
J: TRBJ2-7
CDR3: ASSKEILWTGVVYEQY

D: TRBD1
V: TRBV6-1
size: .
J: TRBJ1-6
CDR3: ASSEVQGFYNSPLH

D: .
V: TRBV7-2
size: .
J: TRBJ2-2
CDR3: ASSSFNTGELF

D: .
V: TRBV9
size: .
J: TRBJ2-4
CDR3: ASSVPPRGRGKNIQY

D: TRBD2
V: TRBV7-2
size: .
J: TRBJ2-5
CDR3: ASSLAGGRGDRTQY

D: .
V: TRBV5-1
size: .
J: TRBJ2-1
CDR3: ASSLGQNSYNEQF

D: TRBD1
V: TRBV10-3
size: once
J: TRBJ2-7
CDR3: AISEGTGNYEQY

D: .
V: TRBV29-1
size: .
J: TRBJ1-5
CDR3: SVGGRNNQPQH

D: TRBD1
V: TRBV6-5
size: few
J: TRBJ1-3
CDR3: ASRVGQVGNTIY

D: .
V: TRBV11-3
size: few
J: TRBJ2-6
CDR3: ASSRSGANVLT

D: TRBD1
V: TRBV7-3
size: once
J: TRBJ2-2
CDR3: ASSLLLLTGPTGELF

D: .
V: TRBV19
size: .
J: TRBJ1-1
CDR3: ASSMVGATEAF

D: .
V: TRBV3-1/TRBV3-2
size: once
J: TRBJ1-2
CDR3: ASSPRRRYGYT

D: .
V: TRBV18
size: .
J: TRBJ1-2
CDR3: ASSPPRRGYGYT

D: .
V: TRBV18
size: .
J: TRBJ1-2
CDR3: ASSPGLDYGYT

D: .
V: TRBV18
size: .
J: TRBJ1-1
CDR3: ASSPSRTYRNTEAF

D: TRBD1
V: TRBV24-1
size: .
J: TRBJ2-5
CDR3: ATSRGTAQETQY

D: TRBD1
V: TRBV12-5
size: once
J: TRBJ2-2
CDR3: ASGLRRGLFERSNTGELF

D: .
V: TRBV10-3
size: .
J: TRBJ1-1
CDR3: AIRDTGGTNTEAF

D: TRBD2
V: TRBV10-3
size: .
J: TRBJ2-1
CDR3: AISESSGGAHEQF